This T cell receptor beta chain was profiled in a study of T cell changes during pregnancy in multiple sclerosis. Deletions cut 4 bases from V and 2 bases from J, with 11 bases between. CDR1 and CDR2 (germline): SGHVS, FQNEAQ. The CDR3 consists of 14 residues. Some clones are missing from TCRdb's copy, which holds only in-frame ones; the method was immunoSEQ multiplex PCR. The sample records some 80,000 clones, 94% being singletons. Sequencing was performed on CD4+ T cells from peripheral blood mononuclear cells, taken after pregnancy. The chain links TRBV7-8 to TRBJ2-5; D call uncertain. The TCR sequence derives from a female donor with multiple sclerosis, enrolled in a pregnancy study. The CDR3 spells CASSSWATQETQYF. CDR3 coding DNA: TGTGCCAGCAGCTCATGGGCCACTCAAGAGACCCAGTACTTC.